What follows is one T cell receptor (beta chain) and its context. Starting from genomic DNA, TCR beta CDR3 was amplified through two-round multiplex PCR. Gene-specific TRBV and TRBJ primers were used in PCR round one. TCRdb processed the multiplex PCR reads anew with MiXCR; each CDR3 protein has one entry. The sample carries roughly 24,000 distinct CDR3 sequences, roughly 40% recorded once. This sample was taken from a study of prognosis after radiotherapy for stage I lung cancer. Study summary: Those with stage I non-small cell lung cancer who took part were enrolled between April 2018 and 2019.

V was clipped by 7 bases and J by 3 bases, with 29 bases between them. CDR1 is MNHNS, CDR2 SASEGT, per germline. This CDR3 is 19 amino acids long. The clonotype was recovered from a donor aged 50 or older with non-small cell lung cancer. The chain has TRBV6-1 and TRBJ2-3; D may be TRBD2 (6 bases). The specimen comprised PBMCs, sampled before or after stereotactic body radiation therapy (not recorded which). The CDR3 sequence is CASNTHRIGGSEGTDTQYF. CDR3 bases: TGTGCCAGCAACACACACCGTATCGGGGGATCAGAGGGAACAGATACGCAGTATTTT.